This passage covers 27 T cell receptor beta chains from one sample sequenced in a study of cytomegalovirus exposure and HLA in healthy donors. Both 60 Vbeta primers and 13 Jbeta primers went into the PCR. Libraries were prepared by immunoSEQ multiplex PCR; TCRdb keeps only in-frame clonotypes and omits some of them. The data hold roughly 110,000 clones, with roughly four fifths observed a single time. Sequenced sample: PBMCs. These receptor sequences come from a man in his forties or fifties in good health and CMV-seronegative.

Here the CDR3 DNA reads TGTGCTAGTGGTTTGCTACCGCCCACAGGGGGTAGCAATCAGCCCCAGCATTTT. Encoded protein: CASGLLPPTGGSNQPQHF. The chain recombines TRBV12-5 with TRBJ1-5, with TRBD1 matching over 8 bases. The CDR3 has 18 amino acids. The germline gives CDR1 LGHNT, CDR2 FRNRAP. Unmatched junction bases numbered 9, after V lost 2 bases and J lost 0 bases.

V and J are TRBV5-4 and TRBJ2-1, with 13 positions matching TRBD2. Germline CDR1 SGHNT, CDR2 YYREEE (reference sequence). With 3 bases clipped from V and 10 bases from J, the junction kept 7 bases outside the gene matches. This CDR3 has 15 residues. For the CDR3, the DNA is TGTGCCAGCAGCTCAACGGGACTAGCGGGGAGAGAGCAGTTCTTC. Amino acids: CASSSTGLAGREQFF.

The V and J genes are TRBV30 and TRBJ1-2; a possible D gene is TRBD1 (6 bases). The CDR3 totals 13 residues. Germline-derived CDR1 and CDR2 are GTSNPN and SVGIG (reference sequence). V was shortened by 0 bases and J by 4 bases, with 9 bases between the two germline ends. The DNA of the CDR3 is TGTGCCTGGAGTGTGGGACACCGCTATGGCTACACCTTC. Translation gives CAWSVGHRYGYTF.

The J gene is TRBJ1-1, the V gene TRBV18; D unresolved. Germline V gene lookup returns CDR1 KGHSH and CDR2 LQKENI. This CDR3 has 17 residues. V lost 2 bases to trimming and J lost 3 bases, with 19 bases between them. DNA for the CDR3: TGTGCCAGCTCACCAATTCGCGATCGTATGTCCCACACTGAAGCTTTCTTT. Translating it yields CASSPIRDRMSHTEAFF.

This clone appeared once. The V and J genes are TRBV10-2 and TRBJ2-2; D is possibly TRBD1 (6 bases). Germline-derived CDR1 and CDR2 are WSHSY and SAAADI. Trimming removed 8 bases at V and 2 bases at J, with 21 bases between. There are 17 residues in the CDR3. CDR3: CASLPLGTPTNTGELFF. The CDR3, as DNA: TGCGCCAGCCTCCCTCTCGGGACACCCACTAACACCGGGGAGCTGTTTTTT.

The chain couples TRBV5-4 to TRBJ2-5; TRBD1 aligns across 8 bases. Germline-derived CDR1 and CDR2 are SGHNT and YYREEE (reference sequence). With V trimmed by 3 bases and J by 5 bases, 6 bases remained unmatched. The length of the CDR3 is 14 residues. CDR3 nucleotide sequence: TGTGCCAGCAGCTCCCAGGGGGCAAGCGAGACCCAGTACTTC. It encodes CASSSQGASETQYF.

This rearrangement joins TRBV2 to TRBJ2-2; 8 nucleotides align to TRBD2. In germline, CDR1 is SNHLY, CDR2 FYNNEI. The CDR3 is 13 amino acids. V dropped 7 bases and J dropped 6; count of bases not matched to a gene: 4. DNA of the CDR3: TGTGCCAGCATGCGGGGGGCCCCCGGGGAGCTGTTTTTT. It encodes CASMRGAPGELFF.

This sequence joins TRBV29-1 and TRBJ2-2, with D possibly TRBD2 on 5 matching bases. The CDR3 runs to 17 residues. Germline V gene data show CDR1 as SQVTM and CDR2 as ANQGSEA. With 0 bases removed from V and 5 bases from J, the gap between germline ends came to 19 bases. The CDR3 sequence: CSVEDRESGVGTGELFF. The CDR3, as DNA: TGCAGCGTTGAAGATCGGGAAAGTGGGGTGGGGACCGGGGAGCTGTTTTTT.

The chain is built from TRBV27 and TRBJ2-1; 7 bases line up with TRBD1. Trimming took 1 base from V and 7 from J; bases not matched to a gene: 4. Germline CDR1 is MNHEY and CDR2 is SMNVEV (reference sequence). The CDR3 runs to 14 residues. The CDR3 DNA follows: TGTGCCAGCAGTTTATTGACGACAGGGAATGAGCAGTTCTTC. This gives the protein CASSLLTTGNEQFF.

As regards this clone: One end of the junction fails to match germline, which may point to a read error. This rearrangement joins TRBV10-3 to TRBJ1-1; TRBD1 is a possible D gene (5 bases). Germline V CDR1 and CDR2: ENHRY, SYGVKD. The CDR3 covers 15 residues. The CDR3 sequence: CAISDTGTSNTKAFF. The CDR3 DNA reads as TGTGCCATCAGCGATACAGGAACCTCGAACACTAAAGCTTTCTTT.

This chain connects TRBV10-3 to TRBJ2-1; TRBD2 is a possible D gene (7 bases). The CDR3 has 15 amino acids. Trimming left V 4 bases short and J 6 bases short, with 16 bases between. CDR1 is ENHRY and CDR2 is SYGVKD in the germline V gene. As DNA, the CDR3 is TGTGCCATCAGTGTAGGGGGGGCGTTTTCCAATGAGCAGTTCTTC. It is translated as CAISVGGAFSNEQFF.

The sample holds a few counts of this clone. The chain couples TRBV7-9 to TRBJ1-3; maybe TRBD1 (6 bases). This CDR3 spans 15 amino acids. Germline V gene lookup returns CDR1 SEHNR and CDR2 FQNEAQ (reference sequence). V lost 10 bases, J lost 0 bases, and 16 bases lay in between. The CDR3 sequence is CAIMGGPSSGNTIYF. The CDR3 DNA is TGTGCCATCATGGGGGGGCCAAGCTCTGGAAACACCATATATTTT.

The V and J genes are TRBV5-6 and TRBJ2-7, with 7 bases lining up with TRBD2. Germline V gene lookup returns CDR1 SGHDT and CDR2 YYEEEE. V dropped 4 bases and J dropped 3; count of bases not matched to a gene: 10. The CDR3 has 15 amino acids. CDR3 DNA sequence: TGTGCCAGCAGCCGTGGCGGGAGTCCCCTCTACGAGCAGTACGTC. Translating gives CASSRGGSPLYEQYV.

Turning to this clone: This specimen includes other DNA sequences encoding the same CDR3. The V gene is TRBV6-6, the J gene TRBJ2-3; weak D call: TRBD2 (7 bases). Looked up from germline, CDR1 is MNHNY and CDR2 is SVGAGI (reference sequence). The CDR3 length is 15 residues. V lost 2 bases, J lost 5 bases, and 14 bases lay in between. The CDR3 spells CASSYEGGPEDTQYF. The CDR3 DNA sequence: TGTGCCAGCAGTTACGAGGGGGGGCCGGAAGATACGCAGTATTTT.

The chain carries TRBV30 and TRBJ2-5; perhaps TRBD1 as D (5 bases). Trimming removed 0 bases at V and 4 bases at J, with 21 bases between. This CDR3 contains 17 residues. Germline CDR1 and CDR2: GTSNPN and SVGIG (reference sequence). This chain's CDR3 is CAWSVGLNRRLTETQYF. The CDR3 DNA is TGTGCCTGGAGTGTAGGTCTCAACAGGCGACTTACAGAGACCCAGTACTTC.

The chain recombines TRBV7-9 with TRBJ2-5, with D perhaps matching TRBD1 (6 bases). The V and J ends lost 7 bases and 1 base respectively, with 10 bases between them. The V gene's germline CDR1 is SEHNR and CDR2 FQNEAQ (reference sequence). This CDR3 is built from 13 residues. CDR3 loop: CASKRDTQETQYF. The CDR3 coding sequence is TGTGCCAGCAAACGGGACACCCAAGAGACCCAGTACTTC.

This clone has more than one count but fewer than ten. The CDR3 here is CASSRDIGSYQETQYF. CDR3 nucleotide sequence: TGTGCCAGCAGCCGCGACATAGGATCGTACCAAGAGACCCAGTACTTC. The chain links TRBV2 to TRBJ2-5; D is unclear. CDR3 length: 16 amino acids. CDR1 and CDR2 (germline): SNHLY, FYNNEI. V shed 6 bases and J shed 0 bases, with 17 bases lying between them.

V is TRBV5-4 and J is TRBJ2-3, with 10 bases identical to TRBD1. V lost 1 base to trimming and J lost 3 bases; unmatched junction nucleotides: 5. The germline V gene has CDR1 SGHNT and CDR2 YYREEE (reference sequence). CDR3 length: 16 amino acids. The CDR3 DNA is TGTGCCAGCAGCTTGAGGACAGGGGGACGTACAGATACGCAGTATTTT. Amino acid sequence: CASSLRTGGRTDTQYF.

The rearrangement uses TRBV29-1 and TRBJ2-5; D may be TRBD2 (7 bases). The CDR3 has 14 amino acids. V lost 7 bases to trimming and J lost 5 bases, with 20 bases between them. Germline V lookup: CDR1 SQVTM, CDR2 ANQGSEA. The CDR3 nucleotides read TGCAGCGCTGGGGAGGGGTTAGGGGGGGAGACCCAGTACTTC. This codes for CSAGEGLGGETQYF. Together with reference TRBV29-1 and TRBJ2-5, the CDR3 gives the full variable domain: SAVISQKPSRDICQRGTSLTIQCQVDSQVTMMFWYRQQPGQSLTLIATANQGSEATYESGFVIDKFPISRPNLTFSTLTVSNMSPEDSSIYLCSAGEGLGGETQYFGPGTRLLVL.

This clone has just one count. A read error may account for a junction end that differs from germline. The V call is TRBV11-2, the J call TRBJ2-3; no clear D gene. Germline V gene lookup returns CDR1 SGHAT and CDR2 FQNNGV. This CDR3 spans 11 amino acids. CDR3 DNA sequence: TGTGCCAGCAGCAGCACAGAGACGCAGTATTTT. It specifies CASSSTETQYF. Complete variable domain (other parts from reference TRBV11-2 and TRBJ2-3): EAGVAQSPRYKIIEKRQSVAFWCNPISGHATLYWYQQILGQGPKLLIQFQNNGVVDDSQLPKDRFSAERLKGVDSTLKIQPAKLEDSAVYLCASSSTETQYFGPGTRLTVL.

The rearrangement joins TRBV5-6 to TRBJ1-5, with a possible D match to TRBD1 (5 bases). This CDR3 has 12 residues. Germline CDR1 and CDR2: SGHDT and YYEEEE. The V and J ends lost 2 bases and 5 bases respectively, with 5 bases between them. This CDR3 reads CASSLGDQPQHF. The CDR3 region has the DNA TGTGCCAGCAGCTTAGGGGATCAGCCCCAGCATTTT. Complete variable domain (other parts from reference TRBV5-6 and TRBJ1-5): DAGVTQSPTHLIKTRGQQVTLRCSPKSGHDTVSWYQQALGQGPQFIFQYYEEEERQRGNFPDRFSGHQFPNYSSELNVNALLLGDSALYLCASSLGDQPQHFGDGTRLSIL.

The chain joins TRBV4-2 to TRBJ1-3, with D maybe TRBD1 (5 bases). Germline-derived CDR1 and CDR2 are LGHNA and YNFKEQ. The CDR3 has 15 amino acids. V was pared by 4 bases and J by 1 base, with 11 bases between. CDR3 in DNA: TGTGCCAGCAGCCGTCACGGGGGATCTGGAAACACCATATATTTT. Protein product: CASSRHGGSGNTIYF.

The V gene is TRBV6-5, the J gene TRBJ1-2, with 9 bases that match TRBD1. V gave up 5 bases and J gave up 4 bases; unmatched junction bases: 5. CDR3 length: 14 amino acids. Germline-derived CDR1 and CDR2 are MNHEY and SVGAGI. CDR3 coding DNA: TGTGCCAGCAGTCGACAGGGGGATGGCTATGGCTACACCTTC. Its translation: CASSRQGDGYGYTF.

The rearrangement joins TRBV7-6 to TRBJ2-3, with unresolved D. Germline V CDR1 and CDR2: SGHVS, FNYEAQ. This CDR3 is built from 16 residues. The V end lost 2 bases, the J end lost 6 bases, and 18 bases lay between the germline ends. Written as DNA, the CDR3 is TGTGCCAGCAGCTTACGAAGTAGCCAAAAGTCCGATACGCAGTATTTT. Translated: CASSLRSSQKSDTQYF.

This rearrangement joins TRBV7-3 to TRBJ2-3; D uncertain. CDR3 length: 13 residues. Germline lookup yields CDR1 SGHTA and CDR2 FQGTGA. With 5 bases removed from V and 5 bases from J, the gap between germline ends came to 11 bases. CDR3 sequence (DNA): TGTGCCAGCAGCGACGACATAGGAGATACGCAGTATTTT. Residues: CASSDDIGDTQYF.

Only a few counts were recorded for this clone. The chain combines TRBV19 with TRBJ1-1, with D perhaps TRBD1 (6 bases). Trimming shortened V by 5 bases and J by 3 bases, and 10 bases separated the two germline ends. The CDR3 sequence is 13 residues long. CDR1 is LNHDA, CDR2 SQIVND, per germline (reference sequence). Here the CDR3 reads CASSADRDTEAFF. In DNA, the CDR3 is TGTGCCAGTAGTGCGGACAGAGACACTGAAGCTTTCTTT.

This clone was counted a few times. V gene TRBV19 combines with J gene TRBJ1-5; TRBD1 aligns across 8 bases. With 8 bases clipped from V and 4 bases from J, the junction kept 4 bases outside the gene matches. The CDR3 loop spans 13 amino acids. From germline, CDR1 is LNHDA and CDR2 SQIVND (reference sequence). The DNA for the CDR3 is TGTGCCAGTGCCGGGACAGGTAATCAGCCCCAGCATTTT. Amino acids: CASAGTGNQPQHF. Looking up the rest from reference TRBV19 and TRBJ1-5 gives the full variable domain: DGGITQSPKYLFRKEGQNVTLSCEQNLNHDAMYWYRQDPGQGLRLIYYSQIVNDFQKGDIAEGYSVSREKKESFPLTVTSAQKNPTAFYLCASAGTGNQPQHFGDGTRLSIL.